The source of this T cell receptor beta chain is a study of identical twins. Overall study results and limits: Low generation-probability sequences were in excess among twin-shared out-of-frame alpha sequences.

A universal primer site was created by template switching, with the cDNA bearing unique molecular identifiers. MiXCR was run by TCRdb on the 5' RACE reads, yielding one entry per CDR3 protein. The sample consists of under 250,000 distinct CDR3 sequences, roughly 13% of them appearing once. This clonotype was counted a few times. Its target is not known. The junction differs from germline at one of its ends, possibly a read error. Germline lookup yields CDR1 SGHVS and CDR2 FQNEAQ. The CDR3 covers 12 residues. Separately, the same data were catalogued under a study of yellow fever vaccine responses in identical twins. This second report adds: Among the twins, the vaccine T cell response reportedly seemed partly convergent and partly personalized.

Sequencing was performed on memory (CD45RO+) T cells sorted from blood. V gene TRBV7-8 combines with J gene TRBJ1-1, with a possible D match to TRBD1 (5 bases). This receptor was identified in a woman aged 18-29 years in good health. The CDR3 protein is CASSLEGEGHRF. CDR3 nucleotide sequence: TGTGCCAGCAGCTTAGAAGGGGAGGGGCACCGCTTT.